The text below deals with one TCR beta chain. At the DNA level, this CDR3 is encoded by other sequences in the same sample as well. The entry originates in a study of blood T cell repertoires in COVID-19. Study background: Sample material is recorded as cDNA or gDNA derived from T cells, B-cell-depleted T cells, or PBMCs.

The germline CDR1 and CDR2 sequences are SGHNT and YYREEE (reference sequence). This CDR3 region has 15 residues. The trim removed 2 bases at V and 2 bases at J, leaving 4 bases unmatched. TCRdb's table, derived via immunoSEQ multiplex PCR, lists solely in-frame clones and lacks some. The sample shows more than 100,000 clones, 88% of them seen only once. J is TRBJ1-2 and V is TRBV5-4; TRBD1 aligns across 9 bases. Sequences were obtained from peripheral blood. The clonotype originates from a human donor in a cohort sampled during active COVID-19. The chain's CDR3 is CASSLGQGSNYGYTF. CDR3 nucleotide sequence: TGTGCCAGCAGCTTAGGACAGGGGAGCAACTATGGCTACACCTTC.